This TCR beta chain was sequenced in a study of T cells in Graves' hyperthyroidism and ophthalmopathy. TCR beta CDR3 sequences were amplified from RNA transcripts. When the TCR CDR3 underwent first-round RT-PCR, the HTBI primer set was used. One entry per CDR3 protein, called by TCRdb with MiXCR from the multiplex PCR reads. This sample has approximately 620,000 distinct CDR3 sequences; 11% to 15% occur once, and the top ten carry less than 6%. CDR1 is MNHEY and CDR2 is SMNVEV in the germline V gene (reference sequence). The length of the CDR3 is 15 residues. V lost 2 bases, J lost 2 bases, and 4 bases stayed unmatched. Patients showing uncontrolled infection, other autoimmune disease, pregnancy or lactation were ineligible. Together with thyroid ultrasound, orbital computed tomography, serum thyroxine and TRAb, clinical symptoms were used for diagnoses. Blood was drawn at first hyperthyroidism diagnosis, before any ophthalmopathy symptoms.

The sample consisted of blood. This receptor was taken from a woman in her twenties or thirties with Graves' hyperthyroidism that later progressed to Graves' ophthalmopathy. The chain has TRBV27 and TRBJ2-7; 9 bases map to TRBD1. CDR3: CASSLVGQGPYEQYF. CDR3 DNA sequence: TGTGCCAGCAGTTTAGTAGGACAGGGGCCCTACGAGCAGTACTTC.